By share, the clone carrying this T cell receptor (beta chain) counts as large. This beta chain is a stray sequence in a library constructed for alpha chains; its clone size is not meaningful. The sample comes from a study of spatial heterogeneity in lung cancer. A single record per CDR3 protein comes from TCRdb applying MiXCR to the 5' RACE reads. The data contain about 1,100 distinct CDR3 sequences, about 6.5% of them singletons. This sample's time point: sample taken at primary tumor resection. Whole RNA, which was extracted from tumor, nontumor lung tissue or frozen PBMC, was sequenced without any cell sorting. After removal of 2 bases from V and 8 bases from J, the junction contained 12 bases not matched to a gene. The CDR3 contains 15 residues. The V gene's germline CDR1 is GTSNPN and CDR2 SVGIG (reference sequence).

Sequences were derived from normal lung tissue next to the tumor, sampled at surgery. This sequence was found in a male donor with early-stage non-small cell lung cancer. The V gene is TRBV30, the J gene TRBJ1-5; 7 nucleotides agree with TRBD1. The CDR3 reads CAWSKGGGDGKPQHF. The CDR3 DNA is TGTGCCTGGAGTAAAGGAGGGGGCGACGGGAAGCCCCAGCATTTT.